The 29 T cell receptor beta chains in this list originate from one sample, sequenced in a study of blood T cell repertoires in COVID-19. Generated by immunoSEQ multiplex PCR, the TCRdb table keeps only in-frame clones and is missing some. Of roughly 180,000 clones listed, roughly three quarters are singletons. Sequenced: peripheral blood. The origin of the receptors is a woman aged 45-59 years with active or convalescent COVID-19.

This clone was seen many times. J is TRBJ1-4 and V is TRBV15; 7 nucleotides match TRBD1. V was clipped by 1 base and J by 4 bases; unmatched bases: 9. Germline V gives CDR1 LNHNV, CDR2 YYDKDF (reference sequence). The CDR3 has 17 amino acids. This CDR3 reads CATSRARPDRSNEKLFF. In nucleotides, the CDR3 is TGTGCCACCAGCAGAGCCCGCCCGGACAGGAGTAATGAAAAACTGTTTTTT.

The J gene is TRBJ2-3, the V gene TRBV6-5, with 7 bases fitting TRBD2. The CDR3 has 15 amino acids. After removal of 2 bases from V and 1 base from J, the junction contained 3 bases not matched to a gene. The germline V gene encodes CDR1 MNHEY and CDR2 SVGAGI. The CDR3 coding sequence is TGTGCCAGCAGTTACGGGAGGGGTGGCACAGATACGCAGTATTTT. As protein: CASSYGRGGTDTQYF.

CDR3 amino acids: CATVVGGIYEQYF. The DNA of the CDR3 is TGTGCCACCGTCGTGGGGGGGATCTACGAGCAGTACTTC. The V gene is TRBV6-5, the J gene TRBJ2-7, with TRBD2 identical over 7 bases. Germline trimming cut 10 bases from V and 3 bases from J; bases unmatched to any gene: 9. This CDR3 is 13 amino acids long. Per germline, CDR1 MNHEY and CDR2 SVGAGI.

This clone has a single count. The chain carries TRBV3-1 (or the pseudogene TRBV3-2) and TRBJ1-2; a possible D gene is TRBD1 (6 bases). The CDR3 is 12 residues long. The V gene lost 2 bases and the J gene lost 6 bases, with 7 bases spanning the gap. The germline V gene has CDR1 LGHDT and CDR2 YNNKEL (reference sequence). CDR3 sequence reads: CASSQTGNGYTF. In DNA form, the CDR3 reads TGTGCCAGCAGCCAAACAGGGAATGGCTACACCTTC.

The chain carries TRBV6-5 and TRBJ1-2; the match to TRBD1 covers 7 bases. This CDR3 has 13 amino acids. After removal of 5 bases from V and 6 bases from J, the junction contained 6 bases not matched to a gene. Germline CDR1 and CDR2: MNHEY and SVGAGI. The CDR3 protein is CASSPRQGHGYTF. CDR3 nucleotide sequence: TGTGCCAGCAGTCCCCGACAGGGCCATGGCTACACCTTC.

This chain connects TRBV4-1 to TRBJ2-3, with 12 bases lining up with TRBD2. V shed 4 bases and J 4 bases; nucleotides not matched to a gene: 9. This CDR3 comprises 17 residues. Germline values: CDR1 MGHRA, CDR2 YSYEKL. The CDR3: CASSRDPSGGASDTQYF. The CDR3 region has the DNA TGCGCCAGCAGCCGGGATCCTAGCGGGGGGGCTTCAGATACGCAGTATTTT.

This CDR3 reads CSVEIGRQDGYTF. CDR3 nucleotides: TGCAGCGTTGAGATTGGGAGACAGGATGGCTACACCTTC. The chain is built from TRBV29-1 and TRBJ1-2; D possibly corresponds to TRBD1 (6 bases). Looked up from germline, CDR1 is SQVTM and CDR2 is ANQGSEA. The CDR3 is made up of 13 amino acids. Deletions cut 3 bases from V and 6 bases from J, with 14 bases between.

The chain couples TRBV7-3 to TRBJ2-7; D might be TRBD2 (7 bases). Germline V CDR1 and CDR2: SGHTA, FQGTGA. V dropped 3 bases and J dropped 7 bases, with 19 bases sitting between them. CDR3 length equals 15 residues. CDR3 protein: CASSFTPGGSSEQYF. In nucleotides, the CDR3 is TGTGCCAGCAGCTTCACCCCGGGGGGCTCAAGTGAGCAGTACTTC.

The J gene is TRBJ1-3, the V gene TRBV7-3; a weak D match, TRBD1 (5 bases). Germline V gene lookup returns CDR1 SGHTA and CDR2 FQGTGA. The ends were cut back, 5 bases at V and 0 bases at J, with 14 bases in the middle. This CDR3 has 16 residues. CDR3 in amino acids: CASSPQGPFSGNTIYF. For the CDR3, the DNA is TGTGCCAGCAGCCCGCAGGGCCCGTTCTCTGGAAACACCATATATTTT.

CDR3 amino acids: CASSQQGATEAFF. The CDR3, as DNA: TGTGCCAGCAGCCAACAGGGGGCCACTGAAGCTTTCTTT. V gene TRBV5-6 combines with J gene TRBJ1-1; 9 bases match TRBD1. The junction had 2 bases not matched to a gene; V was cut back by 4 bases and J by 4 bases. The CDR3 runs 13 residues. Germline V CDR1 and CDR2: SGHDT, YYEEEE.

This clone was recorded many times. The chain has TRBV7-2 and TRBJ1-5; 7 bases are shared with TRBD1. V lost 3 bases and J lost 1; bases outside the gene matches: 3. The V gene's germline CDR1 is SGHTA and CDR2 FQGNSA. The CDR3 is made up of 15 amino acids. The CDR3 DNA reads TGTGCCAGCAGCTTTGCACAGGGGAGCAATCAGCCCCAGCATTTT. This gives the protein CASSFAQGSNQPQHF. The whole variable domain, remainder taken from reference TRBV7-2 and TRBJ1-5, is GAGVSQSPSNKVTEKGKDVELRCDPISGHTALYWYRQSLGQGLEFLIYFQGNSAPDKSGLPSDRFSAERTGGSVSTLTIQRTQQEDSAVYLCASSFAQGSNQPQHFGDGTRLSIL.

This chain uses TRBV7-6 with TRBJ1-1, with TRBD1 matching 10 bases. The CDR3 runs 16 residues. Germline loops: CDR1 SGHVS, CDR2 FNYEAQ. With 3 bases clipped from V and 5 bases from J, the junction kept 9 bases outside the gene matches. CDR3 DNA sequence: TGTGCCAGCAGCTTGAGGGACAGGGGAAGAAGTACTGAAGCTTTCTTT. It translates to CASSLRDRGRSTEAFF.

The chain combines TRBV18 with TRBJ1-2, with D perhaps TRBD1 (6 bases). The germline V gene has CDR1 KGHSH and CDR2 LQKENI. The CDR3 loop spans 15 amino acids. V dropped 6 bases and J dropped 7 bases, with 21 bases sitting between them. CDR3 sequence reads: CASSQGTELSAGYTF. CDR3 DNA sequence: TGTGCCAGCTCCCAGGGGACGGAGCTCTCTGCTGGCTACACCTTC. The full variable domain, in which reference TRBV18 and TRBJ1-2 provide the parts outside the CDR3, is NAGVMQNPRHLVRRRGQEARLRCSPMKGHSHVYWYRQLPEEGLKFMVYLQKENIIDESGMPKERFSAEFPKEGPSILRIQQVVRGDSAAYFCASSQGTELSAGYTFGSGTRLTVV.

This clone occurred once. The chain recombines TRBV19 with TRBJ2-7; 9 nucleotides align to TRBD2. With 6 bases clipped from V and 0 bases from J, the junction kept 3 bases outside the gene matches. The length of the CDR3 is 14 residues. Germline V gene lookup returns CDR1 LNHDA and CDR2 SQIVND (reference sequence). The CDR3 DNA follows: TGTGCCAGTAGGACTAGCGGAGCCTCCTACGAGCAGTACTTC. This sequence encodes CASRTSGASYEQYF.

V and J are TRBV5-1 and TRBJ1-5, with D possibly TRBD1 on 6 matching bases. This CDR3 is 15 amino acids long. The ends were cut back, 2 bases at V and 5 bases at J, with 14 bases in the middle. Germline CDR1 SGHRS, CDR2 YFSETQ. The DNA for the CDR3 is TGCGCCAGCAGCTTCCTTGGGACACCCGATCAGCCCCAGCATTTT. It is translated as CASSFLGTPDQPQHF. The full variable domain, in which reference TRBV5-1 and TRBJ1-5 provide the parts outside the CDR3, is KAGVTQTPRYLIKTRGQQVTLSCSPISGHRSVSWYQQTPGQGLQFLFEYFSETQRNKGNFPGRFSGRQFSNSRSEMNVSTLELGDSALYLCASSFLGTPDQPQHFGDGTRLSIL.

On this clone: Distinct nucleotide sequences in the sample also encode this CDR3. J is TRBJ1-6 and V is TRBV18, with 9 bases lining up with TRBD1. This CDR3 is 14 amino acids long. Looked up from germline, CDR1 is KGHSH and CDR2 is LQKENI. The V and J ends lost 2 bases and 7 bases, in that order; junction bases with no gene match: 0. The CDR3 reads CASSPGQGNSPLHF. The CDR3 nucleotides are TGTGCCAGCTCACCAGGACAGGGGAATTCACCCCTCCACTTT.

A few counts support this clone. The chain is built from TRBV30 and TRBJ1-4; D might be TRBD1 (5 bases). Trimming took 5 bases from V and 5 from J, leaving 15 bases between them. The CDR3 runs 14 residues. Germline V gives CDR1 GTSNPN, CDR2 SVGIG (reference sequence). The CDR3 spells CAWSGGGSNEKLFF. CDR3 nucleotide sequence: TGTGCCTGGTCAGGCGGGGGGTCCAATGAAAAACTGTTTTTT.

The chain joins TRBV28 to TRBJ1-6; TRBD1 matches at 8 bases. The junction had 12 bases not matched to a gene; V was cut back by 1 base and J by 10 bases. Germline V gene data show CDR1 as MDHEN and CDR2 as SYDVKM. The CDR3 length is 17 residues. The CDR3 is CASSLSSRGLVGSPLHF. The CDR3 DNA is TGTGCCAGCAGTTTATCGTCCAGGGGGCTGGTAGGATCACCCCTCCACTTT. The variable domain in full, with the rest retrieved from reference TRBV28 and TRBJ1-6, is DVKVTQSSRYLVKRTGEKVFLECVQDMDHENMFWYRQDPGLGLRLIYFSYDVKMKEKGDIPEGYSVSREKKERFSLILESASTNQTSMYLCASSLSSRGLVGSPLHFGNGTRLTVT.

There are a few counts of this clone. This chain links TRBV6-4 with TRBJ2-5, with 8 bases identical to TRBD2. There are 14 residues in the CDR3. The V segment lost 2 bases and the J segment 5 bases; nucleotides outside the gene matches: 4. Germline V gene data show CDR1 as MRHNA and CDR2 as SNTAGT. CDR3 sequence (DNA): TGTGCCAGCAGTGACCCAGCGGGAGCTGAGACCCAGTACTTC. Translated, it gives CASSDPAGAETQYF.

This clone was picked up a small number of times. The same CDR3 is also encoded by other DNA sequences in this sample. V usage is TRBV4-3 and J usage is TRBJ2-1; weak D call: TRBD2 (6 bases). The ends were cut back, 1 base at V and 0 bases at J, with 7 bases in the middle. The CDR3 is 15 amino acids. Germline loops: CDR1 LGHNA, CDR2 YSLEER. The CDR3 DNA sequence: TGCGCCAGCAGCCAAGGAGCGGGCTCCTACAATGAGCAGTTCTTC. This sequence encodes CASSQGAGSYNEQFF.

The chain's CDR3 is CASSWPGDIRPGYTF. CDR3 DNA sequence: TGTGCCAGCAGTTGGCCAGGGGATATCCGTCCTGGCTACACCTTC. This sequence joins TRBV6-2 or TRBV6-3 and TRBJ1-2; possibly TRBD1 for D (6 bases). Trimming removed 4 bases from V and 7 bases from J, with 19 bases in between. The germline V gene encodes CDR1 MNHEY and CDR2 SVGEGT. The CDR3 contains 15 residues.

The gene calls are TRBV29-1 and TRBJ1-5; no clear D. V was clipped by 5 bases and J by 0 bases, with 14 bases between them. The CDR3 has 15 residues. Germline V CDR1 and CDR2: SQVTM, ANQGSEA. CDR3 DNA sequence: TGCAGCGTTAGTGCGAGTGCCTATAGCAATCAGCCCCAGCATTTT. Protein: CSVSASAYSNQPQHF.

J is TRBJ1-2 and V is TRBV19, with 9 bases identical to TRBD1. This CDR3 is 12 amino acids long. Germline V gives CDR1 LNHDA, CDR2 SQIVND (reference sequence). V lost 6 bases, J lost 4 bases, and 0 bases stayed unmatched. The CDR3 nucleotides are TGTGCCAGTAGGACAGGGGGCTATGGCTACACCTTC. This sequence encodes CASRTGGYGYTF.

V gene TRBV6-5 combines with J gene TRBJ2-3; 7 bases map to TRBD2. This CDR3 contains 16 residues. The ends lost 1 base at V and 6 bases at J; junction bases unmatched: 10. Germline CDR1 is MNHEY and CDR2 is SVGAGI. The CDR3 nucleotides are TGTGCCAGCAGTTACTTCGCTAGCGGTGCAGGGGATACGCAGTATTTT. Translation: CASSYFASGAGDTQYF.

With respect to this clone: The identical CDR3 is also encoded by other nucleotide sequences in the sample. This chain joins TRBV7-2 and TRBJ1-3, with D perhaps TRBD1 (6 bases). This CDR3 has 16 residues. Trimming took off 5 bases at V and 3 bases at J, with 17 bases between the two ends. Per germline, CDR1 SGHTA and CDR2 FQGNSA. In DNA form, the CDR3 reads TGTGCCAGCAGCGTCGGGGGGGGGCAGGGTGGAAACACCATATATTTT. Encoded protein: CASSVGGGQGGNTIYF.

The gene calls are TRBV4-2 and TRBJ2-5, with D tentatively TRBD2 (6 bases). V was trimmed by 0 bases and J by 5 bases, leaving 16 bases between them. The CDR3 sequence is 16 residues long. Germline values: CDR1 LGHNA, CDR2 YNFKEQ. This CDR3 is CASSQEGWTGGETQYF. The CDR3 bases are TGTGCCAGCAGCCAAGAGGGGTGGACTGGGGGGGAGACCCAGTACTTC.

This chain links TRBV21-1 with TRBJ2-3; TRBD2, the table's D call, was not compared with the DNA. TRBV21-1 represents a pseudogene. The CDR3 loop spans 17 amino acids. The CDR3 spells CASSPRGGALSTDTQYF. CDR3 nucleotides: TGTGCCAGCAGCCCTAGGGGGGGGGCGCTTAGCACAGATACGCAGTATTTT.

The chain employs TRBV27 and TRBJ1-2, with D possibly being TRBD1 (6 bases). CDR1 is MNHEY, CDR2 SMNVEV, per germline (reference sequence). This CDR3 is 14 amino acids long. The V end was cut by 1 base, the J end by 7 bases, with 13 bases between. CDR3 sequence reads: CASSLLGGSGGYTF. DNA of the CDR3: TGTGCCAGCAGTTTATTAGGGGGTTCTGGTGGCTACACCTTC.

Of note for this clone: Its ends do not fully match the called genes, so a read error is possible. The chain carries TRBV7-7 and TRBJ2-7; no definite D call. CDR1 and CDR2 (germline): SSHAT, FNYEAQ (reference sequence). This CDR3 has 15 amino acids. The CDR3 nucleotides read TGTGCTAGCAGCTTCGCTCCGGAGCCCTCCTACGAGCAGTACTTC. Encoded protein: CASSFAPEPSYEQYF. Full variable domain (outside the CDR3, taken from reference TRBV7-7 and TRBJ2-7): GAGVSQSPRYKVTKRGQDVTLRCDPISSHATLYWYQQALGQGPEFLTYFNYEAQPDKSGLPSDRFSAERPEGSISTLTIQRTEQRDSAMYRCASSFAPEPSYEQYFGPGTRLTVT.